This is a list of T cell receptor beta chains from one sample in a study of technical replicates of blood from four donors. Some clones are missing from TCRdb's copy, which holds only in-frame ones; the method was immunoSEQ multiplex PCR. The repertoire includes about 100,000 clones, under 97% of them detected once, and around 0.24% sits in the top ten. Source material: T cells isolated from PBMCs. These receptor sequences come from a human donor in good health. The CDR3 runs from the conserved cysteine through the conserved F or W. D genes are given only for firm matches. A row's size may be missing; if present it is once, few, many or a size class.

clone_size	j_call	cdr3_length	v_call	d_call	cdr3_aa	cdr3_nt
NA	TRBJ1-5	19	TRBV7-8	TRBD1	CASSLTSQARQGGNQPQHF	TGTGCCAGCAGCTTAACCTCCCAAGCCCGACAGGGCGGCAATCAGCCCCAGCATTTT
NA	TRBJ1-2	10	TRBV20-1	NA	CSARVLSNTF	TGCAGTGCTAGAGTTCTCTCTAACACCTTC
NA	TRBJ2-3	15	TRBV6-5	NA	CASSYSGPGTDTQYF	TGTGCCAGCAGTTACTCGGGCCCTGGCACAGATACGCAGTATTTT
once	TRBJ1-4	14	TRBV5-1	NA	CASSLRTENEKLFF	TGCGCCAGCAGCTTGAGGACAGAGAATGAAAAACTGTTTTTT
once	TRBJ2-2	16	TRBV5-1	TRBD1	CASSRGTGGTTGELFF	TGCGCCAGCAGCCGAGGGACAGGGGGCACCACCGGGGAGCTGTTTTTT
NA	TRBJ2-6	16	TRBV5-1	TRBD1	CASSLLGGTGANVLTF	TGCGCCAGCAGCTTGCTAGGGGGCACTGGGGCCAACGTCCTGACTTTC
NA	TRBJ1-4	14	TRBV30	TRBD1	CAWSAGGRGEKLFF	TGTGCCTGGAGCGCAGGGGGCCGGGGGGAAAAACTGTTTTTT
NA	TRBJ2-1	18	TRBV7-3	TRBD2	CASSRQGTSGGPYNEQFF	TGTGCCAGCAGTCGCCAAGGGACTAGCGGGGGGCCCTACAATGAGCAGTTCTTC
NA	TRBJ1-6	14	TRBV30	TRBD1	CAWSGGRGSSPLHF	TGTGCCTGGAGTGGCGGCAGGGGGTCTTCACCCCTCCACTTT
NA	TRBJ2-4	15	TRBV28	NA	CASKPGPRAKNIQYF	TGTGCCAGCAAACCAGGGCCGAGGGCCAAAAACATTCAGTACTTC
NA	TRBJ2-7	13	TRBV15	NA	CATGGSSYYEQYF	TGTGCCACTGGCGGGTCCAGTTACTACGAGCAGTACTTC
NA	TRBJ2-7	17	TRBV4-2	TRBD2	CASSQDLEVGGLYEQYF	TGTGCCAGCAGCCAAGATTTAGAAGTGGGAGGGCTCTACGAGCAGTACTTC
NA	TRBJ1-2	16	TRBV29-1	NA	CSVEGQDGVLGYGYTF	TGCAGCGTTGAAGGCCAGGACGGGGTATTGGGCTATGGCTACACCTTC
NA	TRBJ2-2	15	TRBV11-3	TRBD2	CASSLRTSVGGELFF	TGTGCCAGCAGCTTACGGACTAGCGTTGGCGGGGAGCTGTTTTTT
NA	TRBJ1-2	13	TRBV6-5	NA	CASSYRENYGYTF	TGTGCCAGCAGCTACCGGGAAAACTATGGCTACACCTTC
NA	TRBJ1-5	17	TRBV6-1	NA	CASSESLGRLIDWPQHF	TGTGCCAGCAGTGAAAGTTTAGGCAGGTTAATTGATTGGCCCCAGCATTTT
few	TRBJ1-1	12	TRBV2	NA	CASSPTAPEAFF	TGTGCCAGCAGCCCGACAGCACCTGAAGCTTTCTTT
NA	TRBJ2-2	12	TRBV27	NA	CASSFPVGELFF	TGTGCCAGCAGTTTTCCTGTCGGGGAGCTGTTTTTT
once	TRBJ2-3	16	TRBV5-5	TRBD2	CASSSGLAGGTDTQYF	TGTGCCAGCAGCTCCGGACTAGCGGGAGGCACAGATACGCAGTATTTT
NA	TRBJ2-7	14	TRBV2	TRBD1	CASSGGTGTYEQYF	TGTGCCAGCAGTGGAGGGACAGGGACCTACGAGCAGTACTTC
NA	TRBJ2-1	15	TRBV10-3	TRBD1	CAISAGTGAYNEQFF	TGTGCCATCAGTGCCGGGACAGGGGCCTACAATGAGCAGTTCTTC
NA	TRBJ2-1	15	TRBV27	TRBD1	CATVAGTGGHNEQFF	TGTGCCACCGTCGCCGGGACAGGGGGCCACAATGAGCAGTTCTTC
NA	TRBJ2-5	13	TRBV5-6	NA	CASSFGAPGAQYF	TGTGCCAGCAGCTTTGGGGCCCCAGGGGCCCAGTACTTC
NA	TRBJ1-4	11	TRBV5-5	TRBD1	CASPGGEKLFF	TGTGCCAGCCCAGGGGGTGAAAAACTGTTTTTT
NA	TRBJ2-7	15	TRBV9	NA	CASSVAAGDAYEQYF	TGTGCCAGCAGCGTAGCGGCAGGTGATGCCTACGAGCAGTACTTC
NA	TRBJ2-7	13	TRBV15	NA	CATSRDEGYEQYF	TGTGCCACCAGCAGAGATGAGGGCTACGAGCAGTACTTC
NA	TRBJ2-7	15	TRBV4-1	NA	CASSQDGQGTYEQYF	TGCGCCAGCAGCCAAGATGGGCAGGGAACCTACGAGCAGTACTTC
NA	TRBJ2-7	15	TRBV10-1	TRBD1	CASSVTGTGVHEQYF	TGCGCCAGCAGCGTCACCGGGACAGGGGTCCACGAGCAGTACTTC
once	TRBJ2-2	15	TRBV2	TRBD2	CASNLRGVYTGELFF	TGTGCCAGCAACCTGCGGGGGGTGTACACCGGGGAGCTGTTTTTT
NA	TRBJ2-1	15	TRBV29-1	TRBD2	CSVDQLAGVRYEQFF	TGCAGCGTTGATCAACTAGCGGGAGTACGGTATGAGCAGTTCTTC
NA	TRBJ2-7	15	TRBV25-1	NA	CASSAPDSLSYEQYF	TGTGCCAGCAGTGCCCCGGACAGCCTCTCCTACGAGCAGTACTTC
NA	TRBJ1-4	14	TRBV7-9	NA	CASSLGGGYEKLFF	TGTGCCAGCAGCTTGGGAGGGGGGTATGAAAAACTGTTTTTT
NA	TRBJ2-5	14	TRBV6-5	NA	CASSYSNFQETQYF	TGTGCCAGCAGTTACTCGAACTTCCAAGAGACCCAGTACTTC
NA	TRBJ1-2	15	TRBV25-1	NA	CASSENGQPGYGYTF	TGTGCCAGCAGCGAAAACGGACAGCCGGGCTATGGCTACACCTTC
once	TRBJ1-6	13	TRBV4-1	NA	CASSPWANSPLHF	TGCGCCAGCAGCCCCTGGGCAAATTCACCCCTCCACTTT